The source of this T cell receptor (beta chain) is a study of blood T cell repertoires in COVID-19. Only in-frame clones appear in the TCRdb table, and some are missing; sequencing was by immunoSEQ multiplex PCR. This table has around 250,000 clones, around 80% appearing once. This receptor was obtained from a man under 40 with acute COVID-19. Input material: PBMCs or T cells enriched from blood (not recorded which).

The CDR3 sequence: CASSRGGQRSTDTQYF. The CDR3 nucleotides are TGTGCCAGCAGCAGAGGGGGACAGAGAAGCACAGATACGCAGTATTTT. V is TRBV7-9 and J is TRBJ2-3; 7 positions agree with TRBD1. The CDR3 runs 16 residues. Per germline, CDR1 SEHNR and CDR2 FQNEAQ (reference sequence). Losses at the gene ends were 5 bases for V and 0 bases for J; bases not matched to a gene: 8.